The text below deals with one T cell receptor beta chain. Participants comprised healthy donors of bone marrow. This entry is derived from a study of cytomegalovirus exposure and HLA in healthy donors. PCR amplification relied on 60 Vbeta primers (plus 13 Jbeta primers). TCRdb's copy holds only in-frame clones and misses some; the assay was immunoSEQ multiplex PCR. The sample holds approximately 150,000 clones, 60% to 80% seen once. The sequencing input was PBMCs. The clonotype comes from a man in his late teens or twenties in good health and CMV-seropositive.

For the CDR3, the DNA is TGTGCCAGCAGTTCCACTCAGGGGGGCAGTAGCTACACCTTC. Amino acid sequence: CASSSTQGGSSYTF. This sequence joins TRBV6-6 and TRBJ1-2; 7 bases agree with TRBD1. The ends lost 4 bases at V and 9 bases at J; junction bases unmatched: 11. CDR1 and CDR2 (germline): MNHNY, SVGAGI (reference sequence). This CDR3 has 14 residues.